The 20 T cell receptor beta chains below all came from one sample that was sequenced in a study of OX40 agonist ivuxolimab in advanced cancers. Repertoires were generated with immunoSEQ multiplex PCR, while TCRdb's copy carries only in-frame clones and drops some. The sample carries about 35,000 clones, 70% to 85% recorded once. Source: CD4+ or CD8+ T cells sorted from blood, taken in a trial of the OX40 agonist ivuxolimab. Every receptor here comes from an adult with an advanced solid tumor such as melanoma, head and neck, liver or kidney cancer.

The CDR3 sequence is CASSLTDPMNTEAFF. CDR3 sequence (DNA): TGCGCCAGCAGCTTAACTGATCCGATGAACACTGAAGCTTTCTTT. This sequence joins TRBV5-1 and TRBJ1-1; D ambiguous. This CDR3 is 15 amino acids long. Germline assignment: CDR1 SGHRS and CDR2 YFSETQ. The V end was cut by 2 bases, the J end by 0 bases, with 11 bases between.

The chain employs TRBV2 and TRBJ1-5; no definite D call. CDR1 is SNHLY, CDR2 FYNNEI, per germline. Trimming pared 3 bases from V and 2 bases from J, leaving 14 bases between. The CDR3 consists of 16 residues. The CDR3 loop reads CASSDGVTGGNQPQHF. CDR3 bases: TGTGCCAGCAGTGATGGGGTAACCGGGGGCAATCAGCCCCAGCATTTT.

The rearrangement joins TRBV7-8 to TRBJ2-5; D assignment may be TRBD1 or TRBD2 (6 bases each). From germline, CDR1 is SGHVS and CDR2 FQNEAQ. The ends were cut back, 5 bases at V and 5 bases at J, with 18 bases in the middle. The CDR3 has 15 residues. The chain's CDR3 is CASSPVGGEVETQYF. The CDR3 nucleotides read TGTGCCAGCAGCCCAGTCGGGGGCGAGGTGGAGACCCAGTACTTC.

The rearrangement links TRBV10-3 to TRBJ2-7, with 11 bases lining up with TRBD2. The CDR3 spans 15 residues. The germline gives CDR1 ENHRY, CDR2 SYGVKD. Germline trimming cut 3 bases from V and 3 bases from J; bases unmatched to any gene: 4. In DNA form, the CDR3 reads TGTGCCATCAGTGACCCGGGACTAGCGGACTACGAGCAGTACTTC. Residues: CAISDPGLADYEQYF.

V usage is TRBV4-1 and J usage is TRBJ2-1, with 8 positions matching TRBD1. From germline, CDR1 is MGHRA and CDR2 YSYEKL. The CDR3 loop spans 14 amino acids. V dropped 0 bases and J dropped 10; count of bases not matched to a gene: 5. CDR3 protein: CASSQDGTGGEQFF. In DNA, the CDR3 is TGCGCCAGCAGCCAAGATGGGACAGGCGGCGAGCAGTTCTTC.

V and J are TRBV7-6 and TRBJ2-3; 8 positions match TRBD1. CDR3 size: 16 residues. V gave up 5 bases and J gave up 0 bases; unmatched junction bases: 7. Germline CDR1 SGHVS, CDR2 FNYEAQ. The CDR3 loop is CASSRETGVSTDTQYF. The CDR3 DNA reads TGTGCCAGCAGCCGAGAGACAGGGGTCAGCACAGATACGCAGTATTTT.

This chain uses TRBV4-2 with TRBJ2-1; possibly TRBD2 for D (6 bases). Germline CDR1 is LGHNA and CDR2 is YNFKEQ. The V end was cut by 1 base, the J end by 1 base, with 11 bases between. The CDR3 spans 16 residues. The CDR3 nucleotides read TGTGCCAGCAGCCAAGTTGGGGGGATATCCTACAATGAGCAGTTCTTC. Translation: CASSQVGGISYNEQFF.

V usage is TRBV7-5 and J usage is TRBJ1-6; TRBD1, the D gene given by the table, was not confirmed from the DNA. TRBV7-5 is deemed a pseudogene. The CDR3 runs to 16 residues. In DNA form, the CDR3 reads TGTGTCAGAAGCTCCCCATGGGGCCCTCTTGGAAAAACCCTCCACTTT. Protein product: CVRSSPWGPLGKTLHF.

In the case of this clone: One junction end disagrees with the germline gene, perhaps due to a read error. CDR3 nucleotides: TGTGCCAGCTCCCCACAGGGCACCTATGGCTACACCTTC. Translating it yields CASSPQGTYGYTF. This chain links TRBV18 with TRBJ1-2, with a weak D call TRBD1 (6 bases). Germline V gene data show CDR1 as KGHSH and CDR2 as LQKENI. The CDR3 extends over 13 amino acids.

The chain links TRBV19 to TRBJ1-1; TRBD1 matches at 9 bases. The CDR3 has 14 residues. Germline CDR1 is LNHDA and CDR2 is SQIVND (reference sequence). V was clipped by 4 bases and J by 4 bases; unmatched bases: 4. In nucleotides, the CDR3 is TGTGCCAGTAGTAGGGACAGGGACGTCACTGAAGCTTTCTTT. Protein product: CASSRDRDVTEAFF. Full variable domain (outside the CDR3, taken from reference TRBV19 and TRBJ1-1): DGGITQSPKYLFRKEGQNVTLSCEQNLNHDAMYWYRQDPGQGLRLIYYSQIVNDFQKGDIAEGYSVSREKKESFPLTVTSAQKNPTAFYLCASSRDRDVTEAFFGQGTRLTVV.

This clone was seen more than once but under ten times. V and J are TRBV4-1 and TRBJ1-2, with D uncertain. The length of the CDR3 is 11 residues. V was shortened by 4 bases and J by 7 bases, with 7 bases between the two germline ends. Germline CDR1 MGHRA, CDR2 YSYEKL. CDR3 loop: CASSLRGGYTF. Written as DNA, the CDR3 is TGCGCCAGCAGCCTGCGCGGTGGCTACACCTTC.

For the CDR3, the DNA is TGTGCCAGCTCTAGCGGGAGGGCCCGTGAGACCCAGTACTTC. Its translation: CASSSGRARETQYF. The chain joins TRBV6-5 to TRBJ2-5; 12 positions agree with TRBD2. Germline V CDR1 and CDR2: MNHEY, SVGAGI. V trimming: 8 bases; J trimming: 5 bases; junction bases outside the gene matches: 6. CDR3 length: 14 residues.

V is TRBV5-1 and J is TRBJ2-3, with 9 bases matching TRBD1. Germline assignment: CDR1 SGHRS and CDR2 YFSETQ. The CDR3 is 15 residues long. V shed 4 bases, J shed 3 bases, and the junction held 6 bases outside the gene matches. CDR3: CASSRETGGTDTQYF. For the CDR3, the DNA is TGCGCCAGCAGCAGAGAGACAGGGGGTACAGATACGCAGTATTTT.

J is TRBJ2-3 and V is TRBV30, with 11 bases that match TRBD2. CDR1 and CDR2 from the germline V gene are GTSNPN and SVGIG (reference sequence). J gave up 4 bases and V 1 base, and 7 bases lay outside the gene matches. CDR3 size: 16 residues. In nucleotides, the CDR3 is TGTGCCTGGAGTGCCACTAGCGGGGGAGGAGCAGATACGCAGTATTTT. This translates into CAWSATSGGGADTQYF.

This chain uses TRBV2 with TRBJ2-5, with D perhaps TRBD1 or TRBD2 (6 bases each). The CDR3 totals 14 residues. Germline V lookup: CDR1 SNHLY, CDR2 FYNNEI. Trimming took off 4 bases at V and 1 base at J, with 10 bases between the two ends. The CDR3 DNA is TGTGCCAGCAGTGTTTGGGGGGCCCAAGAGACCCAGTACTTC. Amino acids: CASSVWGAQETQYF. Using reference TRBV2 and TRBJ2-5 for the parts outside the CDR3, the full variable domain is EPEVTQTPSHQVTQMGQEVILRCVPISNHLYFYWYRQILGQKVEFLVSFYNNEISEKSEIFDDQFSVERPDGSNFTLKIRSTKLEDSAMYFCASSVWGAQETQYFGPGTRLLVL.

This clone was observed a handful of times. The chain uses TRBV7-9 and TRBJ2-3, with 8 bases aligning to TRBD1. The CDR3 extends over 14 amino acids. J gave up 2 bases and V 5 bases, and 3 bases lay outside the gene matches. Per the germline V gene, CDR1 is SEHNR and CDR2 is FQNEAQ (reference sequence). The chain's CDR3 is CASSEDRATDTQYF. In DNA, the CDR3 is TGTGCCAGCAGCGAGGACAGGGCCACAGATACGCAGTATTTT.

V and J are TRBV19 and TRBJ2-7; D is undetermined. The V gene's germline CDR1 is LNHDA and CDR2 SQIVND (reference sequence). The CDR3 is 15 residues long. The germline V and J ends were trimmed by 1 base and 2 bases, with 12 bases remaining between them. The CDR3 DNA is TGTGCCAGTAGTATAGGGGCGGATCCGACCTACGAGCAGTACTTC. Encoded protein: CASSIGADPTYEQYF.

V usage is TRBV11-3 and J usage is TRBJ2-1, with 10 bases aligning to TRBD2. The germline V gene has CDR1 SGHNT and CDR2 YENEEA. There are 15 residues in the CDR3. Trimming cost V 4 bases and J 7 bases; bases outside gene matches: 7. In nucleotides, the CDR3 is TGTGCCAGCAGCTCGGACCTAGCGGGGGTAAATGAGCAGTTCTTC. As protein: CASSSDLAGVNEQFF.

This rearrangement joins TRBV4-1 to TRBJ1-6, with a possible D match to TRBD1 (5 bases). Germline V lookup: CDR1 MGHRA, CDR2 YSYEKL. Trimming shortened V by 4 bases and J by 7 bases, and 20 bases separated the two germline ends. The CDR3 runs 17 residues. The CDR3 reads CASSREGWDSLNSPLHF. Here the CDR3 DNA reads TGCGCCAGCAGCCGGGAGGGGTGGGACTCCCTGAATTCACCCCTCCACTTT.

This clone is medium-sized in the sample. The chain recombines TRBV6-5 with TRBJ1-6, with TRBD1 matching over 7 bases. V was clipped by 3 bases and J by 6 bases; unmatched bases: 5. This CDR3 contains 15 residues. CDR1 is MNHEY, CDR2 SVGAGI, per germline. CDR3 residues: CASSYTTGPNSPLHF. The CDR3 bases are TGTGCCAGCAGTTATACGACAGGGCCTAATTCACCCCTCCACTTT.